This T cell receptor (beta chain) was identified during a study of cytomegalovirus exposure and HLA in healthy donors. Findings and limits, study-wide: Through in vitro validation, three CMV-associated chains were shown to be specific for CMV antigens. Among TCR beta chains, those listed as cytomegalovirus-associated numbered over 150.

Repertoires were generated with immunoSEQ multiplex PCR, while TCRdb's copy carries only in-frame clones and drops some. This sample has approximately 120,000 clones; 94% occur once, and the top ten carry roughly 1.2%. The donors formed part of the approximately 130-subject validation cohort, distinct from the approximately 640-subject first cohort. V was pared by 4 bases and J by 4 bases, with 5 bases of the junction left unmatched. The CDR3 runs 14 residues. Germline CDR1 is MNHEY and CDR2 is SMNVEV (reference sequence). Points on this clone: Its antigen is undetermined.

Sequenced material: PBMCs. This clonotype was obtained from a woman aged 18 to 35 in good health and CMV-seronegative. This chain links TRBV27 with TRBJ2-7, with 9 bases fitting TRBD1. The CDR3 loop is CASSYTGGVYEQYF. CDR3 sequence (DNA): TGTGCCAGCAGTTACACAGGGGGCGTGTACGAGCAGTACTTC.